Below are 10 T cell receptor beta chains sequenced from a single sample in a study of T cells in Graves' hyperthyroidism and ophthalmopathy. The investigators amplified TCR beta CDR3 regions from RNA transcripts. With the HTBI primer set, the TCR CDR3 went through a first round of RT-PCR. TCRdb recomputed calls from the multiplex PCR reads with MiXCR, one row per CDR3 protein. The repertoire holds around 760,000 distinct CDR3 sequences, with over 35% as singletons. Specimen: blood. These receptors were collected from a woman in her forties with Graves' hyperthyroidism.

This clonotype was seen many times. The chain links TRBV10-1 to TRBJ1-5; the match to TRBD1 covers 9 bases. Trimming removed 0 bases from V and 6 bases from J; junction bases left unmatched: 9. This CDR3 comprises 17 residues. CDR1 is WNHNN and CDR2 is SYGVQD in the germline V gene (reference sequence). CDR3 nucleotides: TGCGCCAGCAGTGAGTCTAGGACAGGGGAGCGAACTCAGCCCCAGCATTTT. Its protein product is CASSESRTGERTQPQHF.

Here the CDR3 DNA reads TGTGCCAGCAGCCGACGCGCCCCAGGGGGCGCATCTTTGAACACTGAAGCTTTCTTT. Its protein product is CASSRRAPGGASLNTEAFF. V usage is TRBV7-8 and J usage is TRBJ1-1, with 8 nucleotides matching TRBD1. The CDR3 consists of 19 residues. The J segment lost 0 bases and the V segment lost 5 bases, leaving 17 bases of the junction unmatched. Germline lookup yields CDR1 SGHVS and CDR2 FQNEAQ.

V usage is TRBV29-1 and J usage is TRBJ2-3; possible D gene TRBD1, 6 bases. Trimming removed 6 bases from V and 0 bases from J, with 13 bases in between. The CDR3 spans 14 residues. Germline V CDR1 and CDR2: SQVTM, ANQGSEA. CDR3: CSVLGATSTDTQYF. The CDR3 DNA sequence: TGCAGCGTACTGGGGGCAACTAGCACAGATACGCAGTATTTT.

In its sample, this clonotype was seen once. The V call is TRBV12-5, the J call TRBJ1-1, with 8 bases that match TRBD1. The CDR3 covers 12 residues. After removal of 1 base from V and 8 bases from J, the junction contained 0 bases not matched to a gene. CDR1 is LGHNT, CDR2 FRNRAP, per germline. CDR3 protein: CASGLGTGEAFF. For the CDR3, the DNA is TGTGCTAGTGGTTTGGGGACAGGGGAAGCTTTCTTT.

The chain joins TRBV20-1 to TRBJ1-4, with TRBD1 as a possible D gene (5 bases). The V gene's germline CDR1 is DFQATT and CDR2 SNEGSKA (reference sequence). V was trimmed by 6 bases and J by 3 bases, leaving 17 bases between them. This CDR3 comprises 15 residues. DNA for the CDR3: TGCAGTGCCAACCCGGGGGGGACTTCTAATGAAAAACTGTTTTTT. Its translation: CSANPGGTSNEKLFF.

The genes are TRBV24-1 and TRBJ2-7; TRBD1 matches 7 bases. This CDR3 spans 14 amino acids. Germline V gene lookup returns CDR1 KGHDR and CDR2 SFDVKD. V shed 12 bases, J shed 2 bases, and the junction held 12 bases outside the gene matches. The CDR3 DNA is TGTGCCTGGAGTGGGGAGACAGGGCCCTACGAGCAGTACTTC. Encoded protein: CAWSGETGPYEQYF.

At least ten counts were recorded for this clonotype. The chain has TRBV7-9 and TRBJ2-7; weak D call: TRBD2 (6 bases). The CDR3 has 12 residues. Trimming stripped 8 bases from V and 4 bases from J, with 12 bases between. The germline CDR1 and CDR2 sequences are SEHNR and FQNEAQ (reference sequence). CDR3 region: CASHGLSYEQYF. The CDR3 bases are TGTGCCAGCCATGGACTATCGTACGAGCAGTACTTC.

The sample holds one count of this clonotype. The rearrangement joins TRBV12-3 or TRBV12-4 to TRBJ2-5; the match to TRBD2 covers 14 bases. After removal of 7 bases from V and 5 bases from J, the junction contained 12 bases not matched to a gene. The CDR3 runs 17 residues. Here the CDR3 reads CASTPFQGLAGVETQYF. DNA of the CDR3: TGTGCCAGCACCCCATTCCAGGGACTAGCGGGAGTGGAGACCCAGTACTTC.

At least ten counts were recorded for this clonotype. This chain joins TRBV20-1 and TRBJ2-5; unclear D gene. The CDR3 covers 14 residues. V dropped 3 bases and J dropped 4 bases, with 15 bases sitting between them. CDR1 is DFQATT, CDR2 SNEGSKA, per germline (reference sequence). DNA for the CDR3: TGCAGTGCTAGCGGGCGGTCCCGCGGAGAGACCCAGTACTTC. This sequence encodes CSASGRSRGETQYF.

To note about this clonotype: One end of the junction does not line up with germline, which may come from a read error. J is TRBJ2-2 and V is TRBV10-3; no definite D call. The CDR3 is 15 residues long. From germline, CDR1 is ENHRY and CDR2 SYGVKD. The CDR3 region has the DNA TGTGCCAGCAGTGAAGTTGGGCGTGAACCCGGGGAGCTGTTTTTT. Protein: CASSEVGREPGELFF.